The subject of this entry is one T cell receptor (beta chain). MiXCR, applied by TCRdb to the reads, yields one record per CDR3 protein. The sample shows about 680,000 distinct CDR3 sequences, 20% to 25% of them seen only once. This specimen comes from a study of T cell repertoires in cytomegalovirus infection. Trimming took off 9 bases at V and 8 bases at J, with 14 bases between the two ends. CDR1 is MNHEY and CDR2 is SMNVEV in the germline V gene (reference sequence). The CDR3 length is 12 residues. This chain joins TRBV27 and TRBJ2-1, with D perhaps TRBD1 (6 bases). Sequenced input: CD8+ T cells from PBMCs. The sequence was collected from a human donor in good health (CMV status not recorded). Some clones in this sample may be carry-over from other donors' samples. The CDR3 coding sequence is TGTGCCAGTCGAGGGGGTGGATATGAGCAGTTCTTC. This gives the protein CASRGGGYEQFF.